Below are 20 T cell receptor beta chains sequenced from a single sample in a study of radiation and T cells in renal cell carcinoma (dated by TCRdb to the early 2020s). Library generation was performed with the immunoSEQ multiplex PCR assay. TCRdb took this table from immuneACCESS and kept in-frame rearrangements with V and J called. Such tables lack part of the clones; where checked against another copy, unresolved V genes explain under half of the gap, and the rest is unexplained. The sample profile shows over 55,000 clones; around 77% of them were found once. Roughly 7% of the sample lies in the top ten. What the time point label conveys for this sample: blood 2 weeks post-SBRT. The intended sense of this specimen's treatment or condition label: 15 Gy SBRT to primary tumor, nephrectomy 4 weeks later. Sequencing was performed on blood, taken from a patient whose treatment included radiotherapy and nephrectomy. Receptors originate from a man between 60 and 75 years old with renal cell carcinoma.

This clone was picked up a small number of times. V and J are TRBV2 and TRBJ2-2, with D possibly being TRBD1 (5 bases). CDR3 length: 15 amino acids. V was shortened by 10 bases and J by 5 bases, with 20 bases between the two germline ends. The germline V gene encodes CDR1 SNHLY and CDR2 FYNNEI. CDR3 amino acids: CATRKETATTGELFF. The CDR3 DNA follows: TGTGCCACCCGAAAAGAGACAGCTACTACCGGGGAGCTGTTTTTT.

The gene calls are TRBV11-3 and TRBJ2-3; D is perhaps TRBD2 (5 bases). The V end was cut by 2 bases, the J end by 0 bases, with 12 bases between. CDR3 length: 16 residues. Germline assignment: CDR1 SGHNT and CDR2 YENEEA. The CDR3 sequence: CASSLRLAASTDTQYF. The CDR3, as DNA: TGTGCCAGCAGCTTACGGCTAGCAGCGAGCACAGATACGCAGTATTTT.

This clone was found a few times. The V call is TRBV2, the J call TRBJ1-1; D remains ambiguous. Trimming removed 1 base at V and 7 bases at J, with 4 bases between. Germline CDR1 reads SNHLY; CDR2 reads FYNNEI. This CDR3 spans 11 amino acids. This CDR3 is CASSEVVEAFF. The CDR3 nucleotides are TGTGCCAGCAGTGAAGTGGTTGAAGCTTTCTTT.

The J gene is TRBJ2-5, the V gene TRBV7-9; D uncertain. The CDR3 has 14 amino acids. V was pared by 5 bases and J by 2 bases, with 12 bases between. Germline assignment: CDR1 SEHNR and CDR2 FQNEAQ (reference sequence). The CDR3 sequence: CASSDRAVQETQYF. CDR3 DNA sequence: TGTGCCAGCAGCGACCGAGCTGTACAAGAGACCCAGTACTTC. Full variable domain (remainder filled in from reference TRBV7-9 and TRBJ2-5): DTGVSQNPRHKITKRGQNVTFRCDPISEHNRLYWYRQTLGQGPEFLTYFQNEAQLEKSRLLSDRFSAERPKGSFSTLEIQRTEQGDSAMYLCASSDRAVQETQYFGPGTRLLVL.

The genes are TRBV5-6 and TRBJ2-3; D unclear. Germline assignment: CDR1 SGHDT and CDR2 YYEEEE. The V end was cut by 4 bases, the J end by 2 bases, with 11 bases between. This CDR3 spans 14 amino acids. CDR3: CASSHLRSTDTQYF. DNA of the CDR3: TGTGCCAGCAGCCACCTAAGGTCCACAGATACGCAGTATTTT.

DNA for the CDR3: TGTGCCAGCAGCTCGCGCCTTGAAGGACTTAGGTCACCCCTCCACTTT. This gives the protein CASSSRLEGLRSPLHF. The rearrangement links TRBV13 to TRBJ1-6; D unclear. V was trimmed by 4 bases and J by 10 bases, leaving 20 bases between them. The germline gives CDR1 PRHDT, CDR2 FYEKMQ (reference sequence). The CDR3 has 16 amino acids.

This chain connects TRBV2 to TRBJ1-6; D possibly corresponds to TRBD1 (6 bases). Germline-derived CDR1 and CDR2 are SNHLY and FYNNEI. The CDR3 loop spans 14 amino acids. The germline V and J ends were trimmed by 2 bases and 5 bases, with 7 bases remaining between them. CDR3 in amino acids: CASSEQGNNSPLHF. CDR3 nucleotide sequence: TGTGCCAGCAGTGAACAGGGGAATAATTCACCCCTCCACTTT. Filled out from reference TRBV2 and TRBJ1-6, the complete variable domain reads EPEVTQTPSHQVTQMGQEVILRCVPISNHLYFYWYRQILGQKVEFLVSFYNNEISEKSEIFDDQFSVERPDGSNFTLKIRSTKLEDSAMYFCASSEQGNNSPLHFGNGTRLTVT.

In its sample, this clone was seen a few times. The chain links TRBV27 to TRBJ2-1, with 10 bases fitting TRBD2. Per the germline V gene, CDR1 is MNHEY and CDR2 is SMNVEV (reference sequence). The V segment lost 4 bases and the J segment 10 bases; nucleotides outside the gene matches: 10. CDR3 size: 15 residues. The CDR3 DNA is TGTGCCAGCAGTTCCTCTTGGGTAGCGGGGGGCGAGCAGTTCTTC. It translates to CASSSSWVAGGEQFF.

The chain uses TRBV11-2 and TRBJ2-6; D may be TRBD1 or TRBD2 (5 bases each). CDR1 and CDR2 (germline): SGHAT, FQNNGV. The CDR3 spans 16 residues. V was shortened by 5 bases and J by 0 bases, with 11 bases between the two germline ends. The DNA of the CDR3 is TGTGCCAGCAGCCCCCAGGGACCCTCTGGGGCCAACGTCCTGACTTTC. Protein product: CASSPQGPSGANVLTF. Combining the CDR3 with reference TRBV11-2 and TRBJ2-6 gives the whole variable domain EAGVAQSPRYKIIEKRQSVAFWCNPISGHATLYWYQQILGQGPKLLIQFQNNGVVDDSQLPKDRFSAERLKGVDSTLKIQPAKLEDSAVYLCASSPQGPSGANVLTFGAGSRLTVL.

The rearrangement joins TRBV6-9 to TRBJ1-2; D is unresolved. From germline, CDR1 is MNHGY and CDR2 SVAAGI. Trimming left V 7 bases short and J 8 bases short, with 11 bases between. The CDR3 covers 11 residues. The CDR3 DNA follows: TGTGCCAGCATCTATCGGCGGGGCTACACCTTC. Protein product: CASIYRRGYTF.

The genes are TRBV27 and TRBJ2-5; 7 bases are a match to TRBD2. With 4 bases clipped from V and 4 bases from J, the junction kept 12 bases outside the gene matches. CDR3 size: 16 residues. Germline values: CDR1 MNHEY, CDR2 SMNVEV (reference sequence). CDR3 amino acids: CASSSTGAAGVETQYF. The CDR3, as DNA: TGTGCCAGCAGTTCCACGGGAGCCGCGGGGGTAGAGACCCAGTACTTC.

The chain combines TRBV5-6 with TRBJ2-4; possible D gene TRBD1, 5 bases. Germline CDR1 reads SGHDT; CDR2 reads YYEEEE. V lost 0 bases and J lost 9, with 19 bases in between. The CDR3 is made up of 16 amino acids. This CDR3 is CASSLGSNRLRGIQYF. For the CDR3, the DNA is TGTGCCAGCAGCTTGGGTTCTAACCGTCTAAGGGGCATTCAGTACTTC.

The chain couples TRBV10-1 to TRBJ1-1; D remains ambiguous. This CDR3 has 13 amino acids. Germline V gene sequence: CDR1 WNHNN, CDR2 SYGVQD (reference sequence). The V end lost 4 bases, the J end lost 1 base, and 7 bases lay between the germline ends. The CDR3 DNA follows: TGCGCCAGCAGTGCCCGGGGGAACACTGAAGCTTTCTTT. Encoded protein: CASSARGNTEAFF.

The rearrangement joins TRBV14 to TRBJ1-2; possible D gene TRBD1, 6 bases. V was cut by 3 bases and J by 6 bases, with 17 bases left in between. Germline V gene lookup returns CDR1 SGHDN and CDR2 FVKESK. CDR3 length: 15 residues. CDR3 sequence (DNA): TGTGCCAGCAGCCAGCAGAAGGGGGGAAGGGATGGCTACACCTTC. Residues: CASSQQKGGRDGYTF.

This rearrangement joins TRBV5-4 to TRBJ1-1; tentatively, D is TRBD1 (5 bases). The germline V gene has CDR1 SGHNT and CDR2 YYREEE (reference sequence). Trimming took 0 bases from V and 4 from J, leaving 16 bases between them. CDR3 length equals 16 residues. The CDR3 DNA reads as TGTGCCAGCAGCTTGGGGGGCGGGGGTTTGGGCACTGAAGCTTTCTTT. Its protein product is CASSLGGGGLGTEAFF.

This chain connects TRBV6-4 to TRBJ2-3, with TRBD2 matching 9 bases. CDR1 and CDR2 from the germline V gene are MRHNA and SNTAGT. V lost 10 bases, J lost 1 base, and 6 bases stayed unmatched. The CDR3 spans 14 residues. The DNA for the CDR3 is TGTGCCACCTCGCGGGAGGGAGGCACAGATACGCAGTATTTT. It yields the protein CATSREGGTDTQYF.

Remarks on this clone: The same CDR3 can be traced to other DNA sequences in this sample. This rearrangement joins TRBV6-5 to TRBJ2-3; 8 bases are a match to TRBD2. Per the germline V gene, CDR1 is MNHEY and CDR2 is SVGAGI. The CDR3 length is 14 residues. Trimming at V came to 5 bases and at J to 1 base, leaving 2 bases not matched to a gene. This CDR3 is CASSPTSGTDTQYF. CDR3 DNA sequence: TGTGCCAGCAGTCCGACTAGCGGCACAGATACGCAGTATTTT.

The chain links TRBV7-2 to TRBJ2-1; D perhaps matches TRBD1 (5 bases). Germline-derived CDR1 and CDR2 are SGHTA and FQGNSA. The length of the CDR3 is 13 residues. Trimming cost V 0 bases and J 8 bases, with 8 bases left between them. The CDR3 is CASSLARVDEQFF. CDR3 DNA sequence: TGTGCCAGCAGCTTAGCCAGGGTCGATGAGCAGTTCTTC.

The chain combines TRBV5-1 with TRBJ2-7; no clear D. Germline CDR1 reads SGHRS; CDR2 reads YFSETQ. The CDR3 extends over 15 amino acids. The ends were cut back, 0 bases at V and 6 bases at J, with 16 bases in the middle. CDR3 loop: CASSLAAREQLEQYV. The CDR3 region has the DNA TGCGCCAGCAGCTTGGCGGCAAGGGAACAACTCGAGCAGTACGTC.

This sequence joins TRBV4-3 and TRBJ1-1, with unresolved D. The CDR3 covers 15 residues. The V end lost 0 bases, the J end lost 5 bases, and 13 bases lay between the germline ends. Germline CDR1 reads LGHNA; CDR2 reads YSLEER. Written as DNA, the CDR3 is TGCGCCAGCAGCCAAGAACCGGGTGTCAGGACTGAAGCTTTCTTT. This translates into CASSQEPGVRTEAFF.